This T cell receptor (beta chain) was retrieved from a study of cytomegalovirus exposure and HLA in healthy donors. As for the study in general: In an early release, HLA-typed donors contributed tens of millions of unique TCR sequences.

Worth noting for this clone: Its antigen is currently unknown.

Germline CDR1 MDHEN, CDR2 SYDVKM. The V and J ends lost 3 bases and 3 bases respectively, with 11 bases between them. The CDR3 extends over 14 amino acids. The PCR made use of 60 Vbeta and 13 Jbeta primers. Assay: immunoSEQ multiplex PCR; the TCRdb copy retains only in-frame clones and omits some. The profile shows approximately 70,000 clones, around 80% of them singletons. Study-level points and caveats: Cytomegalovirus-associated TCR beta chains were listed, numbering roughly 150. Accurate prediction of HLA-A and HLA-B alleles (for most subjects) was reportedly achieved from TCR beta sequences. In a later analysis, DRB1 alleles had the most associated TCRs; HLA-C alleles the fewest.

This clonotype was obtained from a man in his forties or fifties in good health and CMV-seronegative. The sample comprised PBMCs. This chain links TRBV28 with TRBJ2-5, with D perhaps TRBD2 (5 bases). The CDR3 coding sequence is TGTGCCAGCAGTTTTAGGCGGCGGGAAGAGACCCAGTACTTC. Protein sequence: CASSFRRREETQYF.